This is a list of T cell receptor beta chains from one sample in a study of shared clonotypes between healthy human individuals. TCRdb's copy holds only in-frame clones and misses some; the assay was immunoSEQ multiplex PCR. Counted here are some 96,000 clones, less than 60% occurring once; the ten biggest clones make up over 12%. Sequencing was carried out using PBMCs. All receptors come from a woman aged 40 to 55 in good health. Some clones in this sample may be carry-over from other donors' samples. The conserved cysteine and the conserved F or W are not part of the CDR3 here.

j_call v_call cdr3_aa
TRBJ1-1 TRBV30 AWGRQQNTEAF
TRBJ1-2 TRBV29-1 SVVPPANYGYT
TRBJ1-5 TRBV2 ASRGTGFNQPQH
TRBJ2-7 TRBV6-5 ATATGLGSYEQY
TRBJ2-5 TRBV4-2 ASSLAVTEETQY
TRBJ1-3 TRBV28 ASRDAAGRNTIY
TRBJ2-2 TRBV5-1 ASSSRTEGGELF
TRBJ2-7 TRBV9 ASSVRDWAYEQY
TRBJ2-7 TRBV29-1 SVVGNGYEQY
TRBJ2-7 TRBV30 AWSAQSYEQY
TRBJ1-6 TRBV18 ASSPSGSRRVNSPLH
TRBJ2-7 TRBV4-3 ASSRARRGQGSGRHEQY
- TRBV29-1 SVEGLAGADPDEQY
TRBJ2-5 TRBV2 ASSVYRVEETQY
TRBJ2-3 TRBV18 ASSPLSSGVTDTQY
TRBJ2-5 TRBV25-1 ASSEYGGKGETQY
TRBJ1-2 TRBV30 AWGAGSHGYT
TRBJ1-2 TRBV19 ASSMDPGLGYT
- TRBV2 ASSDSRQGSEQY
TRBJ2-4 TRBV30 AWSGKGGSIQY
TRBJ2-2 TRBV7-8 ASSLPGELF
TRBJ2-7 TRBV18 ASSPRTSSSYEQY
TRBJ1-3 TRBV15 ATSRVTASGNTIY
TRBJ2-7 TRBV6-1 ASSVVLTVEGYEQY
TRBJ2-3 TRBV5-1 ASSLGLAGGPGTDTQY
TRBJ2-1 TRBV5-1 ASTGESSYNEQF
TRBJ2-7 TRBV28 ASSSPGGSGGSEQY
TRBJ1-2 TRBV10-3 ASMLTGGGGYT
TRBJ2-1 TRBV2 VGHLVGQGDNEQF
TRBJ2-3 TRBV20-1 SANPGDTQY
TRBJ1-1 TRBV4-3 ASSQALMDREPF
TRBJ1-1 TRBV7-9 ASNLRPGEAF
TRBJ1-1 TRBV9 ASSQQGYTEAF
TRBJ2-1 TRBV28 ASSLSTSGSYNEQF
TRBJ2-3 TRBV7-3 ASSLGGRYGTDTQY
TRBJ1-3 TRBV5-4 ASSRQGSGNTIY
TRBJ2-7 TRBV7-2 ASSPDRQRVQY
TRBJ2-5 TRBV15 ATSRGRPQETQY
TRBJ2-2 TRBV28 ASSSGDLSTGELF
TRBJ2-7 TRBV29-1 SVGGQGPGEQY
TRBJ2-5 TRBV29-1 SGAGFSGVETQY
TRBJ1-5 TRBV29-1 SVVLGAPGQPQH
TRBJ2-3 TRBV5-1 ASSNTGGAPDTQY
- TRBV7-6 ASSLDSNYEQY
TRBJ2-2 TRBV5-1 ASTITQGTGELF
TRBJ2-3 TRBV4-1 ASSERGTRTDTQY
TRBJ1-5 TRBV2 ASSGRNQPQH
TRBJ1-2 TRBV30 AWADRSNYGYT
TRBJ2-3 TRBV6-1 ASRGGLATDTQY
TRBJ1-5 TRBV28 ASRLAGTLLLVGNQPQH
TRBJ2-3 TRBV18 ASSPFQGTSSGTDTQY
TRBJ1-3 TRBV29-1 SGSRGASSGNTIY
TRBJ1-5 TRBV5-6 ASSFRGGQPQH
TRBJ2-1 TRBV4-1 ASSRKAGVENEQF
TRBJ2-3 TRBV18 ASSPTSSTDTQY